This section outlines one T cell receptor beta chain sequence together with its context. This entry belongs to a study of shared clonotypes between healthy human individuals. CD45RO-negative, CCR7-selected cells formed the naive CD8 fraction, which excluded terminally differentiated effector memory CD45RA+ cells. The CDR3 length is 14 residues. The V and J ends lost 2 bases and 5 bases respectively, with 11 bases between them. The germline V gene encodes CDR1 SEHNR and CDR2 FQNEAQ (reference sequence). Only in-frame clones appear in the TCRdb table, and some are missing; sequencing was by immunoSEQ multiplex PCR. The sample shows 750,000 to 1,000,000 clones, 90% to 95% of them seen only once.

The material sequenced was naive CD8+ T cells sorted from blood. The sequence derives from a man aged 30 to 39 in good health. The genes are TRBV7-9 and TRBJ2-3; D remains unclear. The CDR3 spells CASSLSTPGDTQYF. The CDR3 region has the DNA TGTGCCAGCAGCTTATCCACACCGGGAGATACGCAGTATTTT.